This T cell receptor beta chain was observed in a study of shared clonotypes between healthy human individuals. Using immunoSEQ multiplex PCR, the repertoire was profiled, and TCRdb retains in-frame clones only, with some absent. Of over 400,000 clones in the sample, 65% to 85% were seen once. CDR3 size: 17 residues. Looked up from germline, CDR1 is WNHNN and CDR2 is SYGVQD (reference sequence). V trimming: 3 bases; J trimming: 0 bases; junction bases outside the gene matches: 9. About this clone itself: A far larger clone is a single base away, which makes a read error likely. The sample carries other DNA sequences with the same CDR3.

The source material was PBMCs. The gene calls are TRBV10-1 and TRBJ2-7; 9 bases are shared with TRBD2. The sequence was collected from a woman aged 40 to 50 in good health. Some clones in this sample may be carry-over from other donors' samples. CDR3 DNA sequence: TGCGCCAGCAGTGAAAAACTAGCGGGCACCAGCTCCTACGAGCAGTACTTC. It specifies CASSEKLAGTSSYEQYF.